This TCR beta chain was recorded in a study of technical replicates of blood from several donors. Some clones are missing from TCRdb's copy, which holds only in-frame ones; the method was immunoSEQ multiplex PCR. This sample has 15,000 to 20,000 clones, with 85% to 90% found just once. V gave up 3 bases and J gave up 5 bases; unmatched junction bases: 6. Germline V gene sequence: CDR1 WSHSY, CDR2 SAAADI. The CDR3 extends over 15 amino acids. Sequenced: PBMCs. The gene calls are TRBV10-2 and TRBJ1-1, with 10 bases that match TRBD1. This TCR was recovered from a human donor in good health. The chain's CDR3 is CASSDLWTGGTEAFF. Written as DNA, the CDR3 is TGCGCCAGCAGTGACCTATGGACAGGGGGGACTGAAGCTTTCTTT.